The next 12 T cell receptor beta chains were all read from a single sample in a study of blood T cell repertoires in COVID-19. Sequenced by immunoSEQ multiplex PCR; TCRdb stores in-frame clones only, minus some. The sample lists 410,000 or so clones; 89% were seen once. Sequencing was done on a sample of peripheral blood. Source of these receptors: a woman between 35 and 50 years old with COVID-19, enrolled during active disease.

This clone appeared a few times. The chain links TRBV4-3 to TRBJ1-5, with D perhaps TRBD1 (5 bases). The CDR3 is 15 amino acids. The V gene's germline CDR1 is LGHNA and CDR2 YSLEER. Deletions cut 0 bases from V and 3 bases from J, with 9 bases between. The CDR3 loop reads CASSQDKGLNQPQHF. The CDR3 DNA reads as TGCGCCAGCAGCCAAGATAAGGGACTCAATCAGCCCCAGCATTTT.

The chain joins TRBV19 to TRBJ1-2; 9 positions match TRBD1. Trimming cost V 8 bases and J 8 bases; bases outside gene matches: 9. Looked up from germline, CDR1 is LNHDA and CDR2 is SQIVND (reference sequence). The CDR3 loop spans 13 amino acids. The CDR3 is CASWGQGVRGYTF. The CDR3 nucleotides are TGTGCCAGTTGGGGACAGGGTGTTCGAGGCTACACCTTC.

The chain recombines TRBV15 with TRBJ1-5; TRBD1 is a possible D gene (6 bases). The CDR3 runs to 19 residues. Trimming left V 6 bases short and J 4 bases short, with 28 bases between. Germline loops: CDR1 LNHNV, CDR2 YYDKDF (reference sequence). In nucleotides, the CDR3 is TGTGCCACCAGTCCTAACGAGGGGACGGTATTGGGGACAAATCAGCCCCAGCATTTT. Translation gives CATSPNEGTVLGTNQPQHF.

This clone came up once. The chain is built from TRBV7-9 and TRBJ2-1, with TRBD1 matching over 8 bases. Germline CDR1 is SEHNR and CDR2 is FQNEAQ (reference sequence). There are 16 residues in the CDR3. The junction had 11 bases not matched to a gene; V was cut back by 4 bases and J by 6 bases. The CDR3 nucleotides read TGTGCCAGCAGCTACTTGGGACAGGTAATTCGCAATGAGCAGTTCTTC. It is translated as CASSYLGQVIRNEQFF.

The chain recombines TRBV4-3 with TRBJ1-1; TRBD1 is a possible D gene (5 bases). V was shortened by 5 bases and J by 6 bases, with 19 bases between the two germline ends. The CDR3 is 15 residues long. CDR1 and CDR2 (germline): LGHNA, YSLEER. The CDR3 sequence is CASSLNGPPGAEAFF. CDR3 sequence (DNA): TGCGCCAGCAGCTTAAACGGGCCACCGGGGGCTGAAGCTTTCTTT.

The rearrangement links TRBV18 to TRBJ1-2; no clear D gene. Germline loops: CDR1 KGHSH, CDR2 LQKENI. With 0 bases removed from V and 6 bases from J, the gap between germline ends came to 20 bases. The CDR3 runs to 17 residues. CDR3 in DNA: TGTGCCAGCTCACCACCGCCGGGAAGGCGACGGTCTGATGGCTACACCTTC. As protein: CASSPPPGRRRSDGYTF.

The chain has TRBV10-2 and TRBJ2-1, with TRBD2 matching over 8 bases. The CDR3 is made up of 17 amino acids. CDR1 is WSHSY and CDR2 is SAAADI in the germline V gene. With 5 bases clipped from V and 2 bases from J, the junction kept 11 bases outside the gene matches. The CDR3 is CASSRGGVAGTYNEQFF. CDR3 DNA sequence: TGCGCCAGCAGTCGCGGGGGAGTAGCGGGGACCTACAATGAGCAGTTCTTC.

V gene TRBV5-8 combines with J gene TRBJ1-2; 8 bases agree with TRBD1. The ends lost 0 bases at V and 4 bases at J; junction bases unmatched: 2. The CDR3 spans 14 residues. Germline V gives CDR1 SGHTS, CDR2 YDEGEE. As DNA, the CDR3 is TGTGCCAGCAGCTTGGGACAGGGGAGCTATGGCTACACCTTC. Encoded protein: CASSLGQGSYGYTF.

This chain joins TRBV4-2 and TRBJ1-2, with 7 bases identical to TRBD1. The CDR3 covers 16 residues. CDR1 is LGHNA and CDR2 is YNFKEQ in the germline V gene. V lost 0 bases, J lost 2 bases, and 6 bases stayed unmatched. In DNA, the CDR3 is TGTGCCAGCAGCCAAGATGACAGGGTGTTCAACTATGGCTACACCTTC. Translated: CASSQDDRVFNYGYTF.

This chain connects TRBV6-5 to TRBJ1-5; 8 nucleotides agree with TRBD1. The CDR3 loop spans 15 amino acids. With V trimmed by 5 bases and J by 2 bases, 5 bases remained unmatched. Per germline, CDR1 MNHEY and CDR2 SVGAGI. The CDR3 DNA follows: TGTGCCAGCAGTAGAGACAGGGGTGGCAATCAGCCCCAGCATTTT. The encoded protein is CASSRDRGGNQPQHF.

V gene TRBV6-1 combines with J gene TRBJ2-7; D possibly corresponds to TRBD1 (5 bases). CDR1 MNHNS and CDR2 SASEGT come from the germline V gene. This CDR3 has 11 residues. The germline V and J ends were trimmed by 2 bases and 9 bases, with 8 bases remaining between them. CDR3 nucleotides: TGTGCCAGCAGTGAACAGGGTGTGCAGTACTTC. This sequence encodes CASSEQGVQYF.

This clone was recorded a few times. Here the CDR3 DNA reads TGTGCCAGCAGCTTGTTGGCAGGGGTGTACACCGGGGAGCTGTTTTTT. Its protein is CASSLLAGVYTGELFF. The chain uses TRBV5-8 and TRBJ2-2; possible D gene TRBD1, 6 bases. In germline, CDR1 is SGHTS, CDR2 YDEGEE. CDR3 size: 16 residues. The germline V and J ends were trimmed by 1 base and 3 bases, with 13 bases remaining between them.